A single sample gave rise to the 28 T cell receptor beta chains below, sequenced in a study of OX40 agonist ivuxolimab in advanced cancers. Some clones are missing from TCRdb's copy, which holds only in-frame ones; the method was immunoSEQ multiplex PCR. Among tens of thousands of clones listed, roughly 90% were seen once. Sequenced here: CD4+ or CD8+ T cells sorted from blood, sampled in a trial of the OX40 agonist ivuxolimab. These receptors were collected from an adult with an advanced solid tumor such as melanoma, head and neck, liver or kidney cancer.

This clone was detected only once. The V call is TRBV7-9, the J call TRBJ2-1, with TRBD1 matching 11 bases. The CDR3 sequence is 15 residues long. After removal of 5 bases from V and 8 bases from J, the junction contained 8 bases not matched to a gene. The germline V gene encodes CDR1 SEHNR and CDR2 FQNEAQ (reference sequence). DNA for the CDR3: TGTGCCAGCAGCCTATCCCGGACAGGGGGCGATGAGCAGTTCTTC. Translation gives CASSLSRTGGDEQFF.

The chain couples TRBV27 to TRBJ1-1; no clear D. Looked up from germline, CDR1 is MNHEY and CDR2 is SMNVEV (reference sequence). Trimming took off 7 bases at V and 0 bases at J, with 18 bases between the two ends. The CDR3 covers 16 residues. The CDR3 reads CASMDRGKGMNTEAFF. The CDR3 DNA reads TGTGCCAGCATGGATCGGGGAAAAGGAATGAACACTGAAGCTTTCTTT.

The chain recombines TRBV19 with TRBJ2-3; 8 bases fit TRBD2. Germline V gene lookup returns CDR1 LNHDA and CDR2 SQIVND (reference sequence). The CDR3 extends over 16 amino acids. The ends lost 6 bases at V and 3 bases at J; junction bases unmatched: 11. The CDR3 sequence: CASSPRASGPTDTQYF. As DNA, the CDR3 is TGTGCCAGTAGCCCCAGGGCTAGCGGGCCGACAGATACGCAGTATTTT.

The genes are TRBV7-6 and TRBJ2-3; 10 bases align to TRBD1. The junction had 2 bases not matched to a gene; V was cut back by 5 bases and J by 0 bases. The length of the CDR3 is 15 residues. CDR1 is SGHVS, CDR2 FNYEAQ, per germline. This CDR3 is CASSAGQGSTDTQYF. The CDR3 nucleotides are TGTGCCAGCAGCGCGGGACAGGGGAGCACAGATACGCAGTATTTT.

This clone was observed a single time. The V and J genes are TRBV13 and TRBJ2-7, with 7 bases matching TRBD1. Germline V gene data show CDR1 as PRHDT and CDR2 as FYEKMQ (reference sequence). Losses at the gene ends were 5 bases for V and 0 bases for J; bases not matched to a gene: 10. The CDR3 is 16 amino acids. CDR3 region: CASSPSTGKSSYEQYF. The CDR3 DNA reads TGTGCCAGCAGCCCCTCGACAGGGAAGAGCTCCTACGAGCAGTACTTC.

The chain has TRBV2 and TRBJ1-1; perhaps TRBD1 as D (5 bases). The CDR3 consists of 10 residues. Per germline, CDR1 SNHLY and CDR2 FYNNEI. Trimming removed 9 bases at V and 6 bases at J, with 8 bases between. In DNA, the CDR3 is TGTGCCAGTCAGGGCGCTGAAGCTTTCTTT. Translated, it gives CASQGAEAFF. The full variable domain, in which reference TRBV2 and TRBJ1-1 provide the parts outside the CDR3, is EPEVTQTPSHQVTQMGQEVILRCVPISNHLYFYWYRQILGQKVEFLVSFYNNEISEKSEIFDDQFSVERPDGSNFTLKIRSTKLEDSAMYFCASQGAEAFFGQGTRLTVV.

This chain links TRBV5-1 with TRBJ2-7; 11 nucleotides line up with TRBD2. The V gene end was trimmed by 4 bases and the J gene end by 0 bases; junction bases not matched to a gene: 15. In germline, CDR1 is SGHRS, CDR2 YFSETQ. The CDR3 has 19 amino acids. In nucleotides, the CDR3 is TGCGCCAGCAGCACCCCGGGGGCTAGCGGGGGGCCCAGCTCCTACGAGCAGTACTTC. It encodes CASSTPGASGGPSSYEQYF.

The V gene is TRBV6-5, the J gene TRBJ2-7, with no clear D. V shed 5 bases and J shed 2 bases, with 10 bases lying between them. Germline CDR1 MNHEY, CDR2 SVGAGI. The CDR3 is made up of 13 amino acids. The CDR3 protein is CASSTRGAYEQYF. CDR3 nucleotides: TGTGCCAGCAGTACCCGAGGAGCCTACGAGCAGTACTTC.

The chain links TRBV14 to TRBJ2-3; tentative D call: TRBD1 (5 bases). The CDR3 is 15 residues long. CDR1 and CDR2 from the germline V gene are SGHDN and FVKESK. The V end was cut by 2 bases, the J end by 6 bases, with 15 bases between. CDR3 sequence: CASSQFRGIGDTQYF. CDR3 sequence (DNA): TGTGCCAGCAGCCAATTTAGGGGAATAGGGGATACGCAGTATTTT.

V usage is TRBV27 and J usage is TRBJ2-1; the D gene is possibly TRBD2 (5 bases). The CDR3 extends over 15 amino acids. Germline CDR1 and CDR2: MNHEY and SMNVEV (reference sequence). Trimming removed 0 bases from V and 8 bases from J, with 14 bases in between. The CDR3 loop reads CASSLSATPGDEQFF. Written as DNA, the CDR3 is TGTGCCAGCAGTTTATCTGCCACCCCCGGGGATGAGCAGTTCTTC.

V usage is TRBV14 and J usage is TRBJ1-2; 8 positions agree with TRBD1. In germline, CDR1 is SGHDN, CDR2 FVKESK. The V segment lost 6 bases and the J segment 6 bases; nucleotides outside the gene matches: 12. This CDR3 region has 15 residues. In DNA, the CDR3 is TGTGCCAGCAGTCACGTCTCGGACAGGGTGGATGGCTACACCTTC. Translating gives CASSHVSDRVDGYTF.

The genes are TRBV10-3 and TRBJ1-1, with D uncertain. The CDR3 sequence is 12 residues long. Trimming stripped 3 bases from V and 6 bases from J, with 8 bases between. CDR1 is ENHRY, CDR2 SYGVKD, per germline. The CDR3 nucleotides read TGTGCCATCAGTGAACAGCCAGCTGAAGCTTTCTTT. It is translated as CAISEQPAEAFF.

The CDR3 is CASSLVGEDRSEAFF. DNA for the CDR3: TGTGCCAGCAGCTTAGTGGGGGAGGACAGATCTGAAGCTTTCTTT. This chain uses TRBV7-6 with TRBJ1-1, with D perhaps TRBD1 (6 bases). Trimming took 1 base from V and 6 from J, leaving 15 bases between them. The germline CDR1 and CDR2 sequences are SGHVS and FNYEAQ. The CDR3 spans 15 residues. Full variable domain (remainder filled in from reference TRBV7-6 and TRBJ1-1): GAGVSQSPRYKVTKRGQDVALRCDPISGHVSLYWYRQALGQGPEFLTYFNYEAQQDKSGLPNDRFSAERPEGSISTLTIQRTEQRDSAMYRCASSLVGEDRSEAFFGQGTRLTVV.

The rearrangement joins TRBV27 to TRBJ1-6; D not certain. Trimming removed 0 bases at V and 0 bases at J, with 15 bases between. Germline assignment: CDR1 MNHEY and CDR2 SMNVEV (reference sequence). This CDR3 is 19 amino acids long. The CDR3 nucleotides read TGTGCCAGCAGTTTATCGAGGGCAGTTGGTAGCTCCTATAATTCACCCCTCCACTTT. The encoded protein is CASSLSRAVGSSYNSPLHF.

In DNA, the CDR3 is TGCGCCAGCAGCTCTCGGGACGGAACGGCCTACGAGCAGTACTTC. It encodes CASSSRDGTAYEQYF. The chain carries TRBV4-1 and TRBJ2-7; tentatively, D is TRBD1 or TRBD2 (5 bases each). Germline CDR1 and CDR2: MGHRA and YSYEKL. V was shortened by 5 bases and J by 2 bases, with 16 bases between the two germline ends. CDR3 length: 15 amino acids.

The rearrangement joins TRBV7-9 to TRBJ2-7; D possibly corresponds to TRBD2 (5 bases). V lost 5 bases and J 2 bases, leaving 7 bases between the germline ends. The CDR3 spans 12 residues. Germline CDR1 and CDR2: SEHNR and FQNEAQ (reference sequence). CDR3 DNA: TGTGCCAGCAGCCTCGGGACCTACGAGCAGTACTTC. It encodes CASSLGTYEQYF.

This clone was seen a handful of times. The rearrangement uses TRBV7-9 and TRBJ1-2; a weak D match, TRBD1 (5 bases). This CDR3 contains 14 residues. V lost 5 bases and J lost 6, with 16 bases in between. CDR1 SEHNR and CDR2 FQNEAQ come from the germline V gene (reference sequence). CDR3 nucleotide sequence: TGTGCCAGCAGCCCGAGAAGAGGGACGGATGGCTACACCTTC. Protein sequence: CASSPRRGTDGYTF.

With regard to this clone: At one end the junction does not follow the germline gene, possibly because of a read error. The rearrangement links TRBV7-9 to TRBJ2-7; D unclear. CDR1 and CDR2 from the germline V gene are SEHNR and FQNEAQ (reference sequence). This CDR3 region has 13 residues. The CDR3 DNA sequence: TGTGCCAGCAGCCCCTCGTCCCCCCCGAAGACCTTCTTC. It specifies CASSPSSPPKTFF.

This clone was seen just once. V is TRBV27 and J is TRBJ1-5; D may be TRBD1 (5 bases). The CDR3 contains 16 residues. Trimming cost V 5 bases and J 1 base, with 15 bases left between them. CDR1 and CDR2 (germline): MNHEY, SMNVEV (reference sequence). CDR3 sequence reads: CASSPFQGRSNQPQHF. The CDR3, as DNA: TGTGCCAGCAGTCCATTTCAGGGTAGGAGCAATCAGCCCCAGCATTTT.

This clone was seen more than once but under ten times. The chain couples TRBV4-1 to TRBJ1-5; 8 nucleotides agree with TRBD1. The CDR3 length is 15 residues. J gave up 4 bases and V 5 bases, and 7 bases lay outside the gene matches. Germline V gene sequence: CDR1 MGHRA, CDR2 YSYEKL. CDR3 DNA: TGCGCCAGCAGCAGCCGGACAGGGCTTAATCAGCCCCAGCATTTT. Translating it yields CASSSRTGLNQPQHF.

The V gene is TRBV29-1, the J gene TRBJ2-2; 8 bases are shared with TRBD1. V was clipped by 7 bases and J by 6 bases; unmatched bases: 4. The germline V gene has CDR1 SQVTM and CDR2 ANQGSEA. The length of the CDR3 is 12 residues. In DNA form, the CDR3 reads TGCAGCGAACGGACAGGGTCCGGGGAGCTGTTTTTT. Translation: CSERTGSGELFF.

The chain carries TRBV4-1 and TRBJ2-1; the D gene is possibly TRBD1 (5 bases). With 3 bases removed from V and 4 bases from J, the gap between germline ends came to 10 bases. The V gene's germline CDR1 is MGHRA and CDR2 YSYEKL. This CDR3 is built from 14 residues. CDR3 sequence reads: CASSQKTEYNEQFF. The CDR3 DNA sequence: TGCGCCAGCAGCCAGAAGACAGAGTACAATGAGCAGTTCTTC.

The chain is built from TRBV9 and TRBJ1-1; 9 nucleotides line up with TRBD1. This CDR3 is 15 amino acids long. Germline CDR1 SGDLS, CDR2 YYNGEE. J was trimmed by 6 bases and V by 0 bases; bases with no gene match: 6. In DNA, the CDR3 is TGTGCCAGCAGCGTAGAAGGACAGGGGATTTCTGAAGCTTTCTTT. This sequence encodes CASSVEGQGISEAFF.

The chain joins TRBV5-1 to TRBJ2-7, with D possibly matching TRBD1 (5 bases). V lost 0 bases and J lost 2, with 6 bases in between. Germline V gene sequence: CDR1 SGHRS, CDR2 YFSETQ. CDR3 length: 13 residues. In DNA, the CDR3 is TGCGCCAGCAGCTTGGCAGGGACCTACGAGCAGTACTTC. This codes for CASSLAGTYEQYF.

The chain has TRBV4-1 and TRBJ2-1; D ambiguous. CDR1 is MGHRA and CDR2 is YSYEKL in the germline V gene. This CDR3 is 15 amino acids long. V was clipped by 0 bases and J by 6 bases, with 12 bases between them. The CDR3 region is CASSQDGETINEQFF. The CDR3 nucleotides are TGCGCCAGCAGCCAAGATGGGGAAACCATCAATGAGCAGTTCTTC.

The genes are TRBV27 and TRBJ2-7; a possible D gene is TRBD1 (6 bases). The CDR3 consists of 16 residues. The germline V and J ends were trimmed by 0 bases and 0 bases, with 12 bases remaining between them. Germline assignment: CDR1 MNHEY and CDR2 SMNVEV (reference sequence). Here the CDR3 DNA reads TGTGCCAGCAGTTTATCGTCAGGGGTTCTCTCCTACGAGCAGTACTTC. Amino acid sequence: CASSLSSGVLSYEQYF.

This rearrangement joins TRBV5-1 to TRBJ2-1; D not certain. Trimming shortened V by 2 bases and J by 1 base, and 7 bases separated the two germline ends. The germline V gene has CDR1 SGHRS and CDR2 YFSETQ. The CDR3 is 14 residues long. This chain's CDR3 is CASSLSDSYNEQFF. The CDR3 DNA reads TGCGCCAGCAGCTTAAGCGATTCCTACAATGAGCAGTTCTTC.

The chain uses TRBV4-1 and TRBJ1-2; weak D call: TRBD1 (6 bases). V lost 1 base, J lost 6 bases, and 15 bases lay in between. The CDR3 extends over 15 amino acids. Looked up from germline, CDR1 is MGHRA and CDR2 is YSYEKL. CDR3 amino acids: CASSQAGHRGNGYTF. DNA of the CDR3: TGCGCCAGCAGCCAAGCGGGACACCGCGGCAATGGCTACACCTTC.